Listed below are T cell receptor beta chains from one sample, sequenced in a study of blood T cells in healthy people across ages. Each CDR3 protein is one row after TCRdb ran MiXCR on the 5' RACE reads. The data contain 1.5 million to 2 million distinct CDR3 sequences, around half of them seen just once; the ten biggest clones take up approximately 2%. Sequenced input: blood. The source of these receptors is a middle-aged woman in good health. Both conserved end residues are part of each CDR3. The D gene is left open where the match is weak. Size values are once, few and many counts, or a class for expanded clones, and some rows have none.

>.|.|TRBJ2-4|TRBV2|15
CASQRDKLFSYGQYF
TGTGCCAGCCAGAGGGATAAATTGTTTTCCTACGGGCAGTACTTC
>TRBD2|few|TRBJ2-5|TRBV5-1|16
CASSLPLASGPETQYF
TGCGCCAGCAGCTTGCCCCTGGCTAGCGGACCGGAGACCCAGTACTTC
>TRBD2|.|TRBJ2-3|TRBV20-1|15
CSARDSRGGRDTQYF
TGCAGTGCTAGAGATTCCCGGGGGGGCCGGGATACGCAGTATTTT
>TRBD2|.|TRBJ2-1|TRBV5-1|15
CASSASGTSVNEQFF
TGCGCCAGCAGCGCCTCCGGGACTAGCGTCAATGAGCAGTTCTTC
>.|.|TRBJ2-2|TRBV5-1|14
CASSLRLGSGELFF
TGCGCCAGCAGCCTCCGACTAGGTTCCGGGGAGCTGTTTTTT
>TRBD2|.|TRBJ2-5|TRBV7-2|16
CASSLGSSGGMETQYF
TGTGCCAGCAGCTTAGGGTCTAGCGGGGGGATGGAGACCCAGTACTTC
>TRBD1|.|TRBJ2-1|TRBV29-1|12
CSGQGAYNEQFF
TGCAGCGGCCAGGGGGCCTACAATGAGCAGTTCTTC
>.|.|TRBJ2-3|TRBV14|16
CASSQEFVEGRDTQYF
TGTGCCAGCAGCCAAGAATTCGTTGAGGGCAGGGATACGCAGTATTTT
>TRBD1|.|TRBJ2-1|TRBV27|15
CASRRTGQGGETQFF
TGTGCCAGCAGACGAACGGGACAGGGGGGAGAGACCCAGTTCTTC
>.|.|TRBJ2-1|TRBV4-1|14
CASSQERGANEQFF
TGCGCCAGCAGCCAAGAGAGGGGGGCGAATGAGCAGTTCTTC
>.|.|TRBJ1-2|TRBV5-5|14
CASSDVGAFYGYTF
TGTGCCAGCAGCGATGTCGGGGCCTTCTATGGCTACACCTTC
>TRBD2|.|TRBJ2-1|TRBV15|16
CATSRGRAGGRNEQFF
TGTGCCACCAGCAGAGGTCGAGCGGGGGGGCGCAATGAGCAGTTCTTC
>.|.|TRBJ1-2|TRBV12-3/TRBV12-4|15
CASSLGPINNYGYTF
TGTGCCAGCAGTTTGGGACCGATTAATAACTATGGCTACACCTTC
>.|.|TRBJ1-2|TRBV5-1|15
CASSLEMGLRYGYTF
TGCGCCAGCAGCTTGGAAATGGGGCTGAGGTATGGCTACACCTTC
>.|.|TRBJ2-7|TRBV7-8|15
CASSAQSTRVNEQYF
TGTGCCAGCAGCGCACAATCAACGCGGGTCAATGAGCAGTACTTC
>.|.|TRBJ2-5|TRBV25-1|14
CASSEVVEAETQYF
TGTGCCAGCAGTGAAGTCGTAGAGGCGGAGACCCAGTACTTC
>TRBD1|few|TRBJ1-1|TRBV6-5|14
CASSQGQGRTEAFF
TGTGCCAGCAGTCAGGGACAGGGGAGGACTGAAGCTTTCTTT
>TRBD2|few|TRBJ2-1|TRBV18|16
CASSPQGQRGDNEQFF
TGTGCCAGCTCACCACAGGGCCAGCGGGGGGACAATGAGCAGTTCTTC
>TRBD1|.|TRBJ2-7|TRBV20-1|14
CSASRDRRSYVQYF
TGCAGTGCTAGTAGGGACAGGCGGTCCTACGTGCAGTACTTC
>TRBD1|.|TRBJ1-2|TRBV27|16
CASHSSGTGGNYGYTF
TGTGCCAGCCATTCGTCCGGGACAGGGGGGAACTATGGCTACACCTTC
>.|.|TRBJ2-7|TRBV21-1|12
CASSTKYYEQYF
TGTGCCAGCAGCACTAAGTACTACGAGCAGTACTTC
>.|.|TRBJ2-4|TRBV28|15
CASTDEGSAKNIQYF
TGTGCCAGCACGGACGAGGGCTCAGCCAAAAACATTCAGTACTTC
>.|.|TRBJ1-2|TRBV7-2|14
CASSLDRFNYGYTF
TGTGCCAGCAGCTTGGATCGGTTTAACTATGGCTACACCTTC